This is a list of T cell receptor beta chains from one sample in a study of tumor-infiltrating lymphocytes in primary liver carcinoma. From the multiplex PCR reads, TCRdb called clonotypes with MiXCR, one entry per CDR3 protein. Among approximately 110,000 distinct CDR3 sequences listed, 64% were seen once. The sample was liver tumor tissue from sampling region 3. The source is a woman aged 60-75 years with primary liver carcinoma and hepatitis B virus infection. CDR3s include the opening cysteine and the closing phenylalanine or tryptophan. A D gene is named only where the DNA matches it firmly. Size values are once, few and many counts, or a class for expanded clones, and some rows have none.

d_call j_call v_call clone_size cdr3_aa cdr3_nt
. TRBJ2-2 TRBV28 once CASRTGRVGGELFF TGTGCCAGCAGGACGGGCAGAGTGGGCGGGGAGCTGTTTTTT
TRBD2 TRBJ2-5 TRBV12-3/TRBV12-4 many CASSPPGLAGQETQYF TGTGCCAGCAGCCCACCGGGACTAGCAGGCCAAGAGACCCAGTACTTC
. TRBJ2-3 TRBV11-2 . CVISTLVADTQYF TGTGTCATCAGCACCCTGGTTGCAGATACGCAGTATTTT
TRBD1 TRBJ1-3 TRBV4-1 . CASRTDRANTIYF TGCGCCAGCAGAACCGACAGGGCAAACACCATATATTTT
. TRBJ2-5 TRBV4-2 . CASSQIGIRNVPETQYF TGTGCCAGCAGCCAAATCGGGATTAGGAATGTCCCGGAGACCCAGTACTTC
. TRBJ2-7 TRBV30 many CAWREAALYF TGTGCCTGGAGAGAGGCAGCTCTGTACTTC
. TRBJ2-3 TRBV6-1 . CASRGLVLNTQYF TGTGCCAGCAGGGGACTGGTTCTAAATACGCAGTATTTT
. TRBJ2-3 TRBV11-2 . CASSPGLTGPDAQYF TGTGCCAGCAGCCCTGGACTAACGGGCCCAGATGCGCAATATTTT
. TRBJ2-1 TRBV12-3/TRBV12-4 . CDSRSPRGEQFF TGTGACAGTAGATCCCCCCGAGGTGAGCAGTTCTTC
. TRBJ2-3 TRBV30 . CVWSSGNYTDTQYF TGTGTCTGGAGCTCGGGAAATTACACAGATACGCAGTATTTT
. TRBJ1-1 TRBV6-5 . CASRLDSSEAFF TGTGCCAGCAGACTGGATAGTTCTGAAGCTTTCTTT
TRBD1 TRBJ2-2 TRBV6-2/TRBV6-3 many CASSRQGPGTGELFF TGTGCCAGCAGCCGACAGGGTCCAGGGACCGGGGAGCTGTTTTTT
. TRBJ1-5 TRBV5-1 . CASSLRGYQSQHF TGCGCCAGCAGCTTGCGAGGGTATCAGTCCCAGCATTTT
TRBD1 TRBJ2-7 TRBV5-4 . CASHFGQGADYEQYF TGTGCCAGCCACTTCGGACAGGGGGCTGATTACGAGCAGTACTTC
. TRBJ1-1 TRBV6-1 many CASSESGVRTEAFF TGTGCCAGCAGTGAATCCGGGGTGCGGACTGAAGCTTTCTTT
. TRBJ1-1 TRBV19 once CASSRTVLGNTEAFF TGTGCCAGTAGTCGAACGGTTCTGGGGAACACTGAAGCTTTCTTT
. TRBJ1-2 TRBV12-3/TRBV12-4 many CASSPVGRGYTF TGTGCCAGCAGTCCCGTAGGACGGGGCTACACCTTC
. TRBJ2-5 TRBV5-6 . CASGPASGQQETQYF TGTGCCAGCGGCCCCGCCTCGGGACAACAAGAGACCCAGTACTTC
. TRBJ2-5 TRBV29-1 . CSVGSIQQDTLYF TGCAGCGTTGGTAGCATCCAGCAAGATACCCTGTACTTC
TRBD2 TRBJ2-5 TRBV10-2 many CASRKTPLAGQETQYF TGCGCCAGCAGAAAGACCCCACTAGCGGGACAAGAGACCCAGTACTTC
TRBD2 TRBJ2-1 TRBV28 many CASRVGLAARNEQFF TGTGCCAGCAGAGTCGGACTAGCGGCCCGAAATGAGCAGTTCTTC
. TRBJ2-1 TRBV24-1 . CATSDPRRDLPNEQFF TGTGCCACCAGTGATCCAAGGAGGGACTTACCCAATGAGCAGTTCTTC
. TRBJ2-6 TRBV29-1 . CSVLIRDSSDNVLTF TGCAGCGTGCTTATTCGCGACAGCAGTGATAACGTCCTGACTTTC
TRBD1 TRBJ1-2 TRBV5-1 few CASSWGQGANNLYGYTF TGCGCCAGCAGCTGGGGACAGGGGGCTAACAATCTCTATGGCTACACCTTC
. TRBJ1-4 TRBV28 . CASRDSTTNEKLFF TGTGCCAGCAGGGACAGCACAACTAATGAAAAACTGTTTTTT
. TRBJ1-1 TRBV28 . CASSFRGLNAFF TGTGCCAGCAGTTTCAGGGGACTTAATGCTTTCTTT
TRBD2 TRBJ2-4 TRBV6-1 . CASSERVGLAGEQGANNIQYF TGTGCCAGCAGTGAACGGGTGGGACTAGCGGGAGAGCAGGGTGCCAATAACATTCAGTACTTC
TRBD2 TRBJ2-3 TRBV29-1 once CSASGPRDTQYF TGCAGCGCTAGCGGCCCGAGAGATACGCAGTATTTT
TRBD2 TRBJ2-7 TRBV6-5 many CASSQAGGPYEQYF TGTGCCAGCAGCCAAGCGGGAGGGCCCTACGAGCAGTACTTC